This T cell receptor (beta chain) stems from a study of blood T cell repertoires in COVID-19. Germline CDR1 LNHNV, CDR2 YYDKDF (reference sequence). The length of the CDR3 is 16 residues. J gave up 4 bases and V 1 base, and 9 bases lay outside the gene matches. Produced via immunoSEQ multiplex PCR; TCRdb's table is partial and in-frame only. The top ten clones hold approximately 4.6% of a sample with roughly 160,000 clones, roughly 88% of them seen once. The specimen sequenced was peripheral blood. This chain connects TRBV15 to TRBJ2-5, with 7 bases that match TRBD1. This receptor was obtained from a man between 18 and 29 years old with COVID-19, enrolled during active disease. The CDR3 reads CATSRVAGGIGETQYF. In nucleotides, the CDR3 is TGTGCCACCAGCAGAGTGGCAGGGGGAATTGGAGAGACCCAGTACTTC.